This T cell receptor beta chain emerged from a study of control samples from healthy donors and cancer patients. Method: immunoSEQ multiplex PCR; TCRdb's copy keeps in-frame clones and lacks some. Here the sample spans some 150,000 clones, roughly 89% being singletons. The germline V and J ends were trimmed by 0 bases and 12 bases, with 6 bases remaining between them. The CDR3 runs 11 residues. The V gene's germline CDR1 is SGHTA and CDR2 FQGNSA. V gene TRBV7-2 combines with J gene TRBJ2-1; D is ambiguous. Sequencing input: blood. The clonotype comes from a man between 18 and 29 years old in good health. The CDR3 DNA reads as TGTGCCAGCAGCTTAGCCCTCGGGCAGTTCTTC. This translates into CASSLALGQFF.